One and the same sample provided the 10 T cell receptor beta chains below, sequenced in a study of neurological immune-mediated disorders. TCRdb redid the calling of the 5' RACE reads with MiXCR, one entry per CDR3 protein. There are tens of thousands of distinct CDR3 sequences in the sample; less than 5.5% occur only once, and 2% to 2.5% lies in the top ten. The specimen sequenced was PBMCs. The receptors here all came from a woman aged 30 to 39 with multiple sclerosis.

This clonotype was counted between two and nine times. The chain couples TRBV28 to TRBJ2-7, with TRBD2 matching 9 bases. Germline V lookup: CDR1 MDHEN, CDR2 SYDVKM. The J segment lost 0 bases and the V segment lost 4 bases, leaving 13 bases of the junction unmatched. This CDR3 has 18 residues. The CDR3 sequence is CASSSTPPFSGSSYEQYF. The CDR3 DNA follows: TGTGCCAGCAGTTCCACACCCCCTTTTAGCGGGAGCTCCTACGAGCAGTACTTC.

This clonotype was observed at least ten times. The chain uses TRBV5-6 and TRBJ2-5; no reliable D call. V shed 4 bases and J shed 2 bases, with 9 bases lying between them. The CDR3 totals 13 residues. CDR1 and CDR2 from the germline V gene are SGHDT and YYEEEE. The CDR3 here is CASSGRVQETQYF. The CDR3 DNA sequence: TGTGCCAGCAGCGGACGGGTGCAAGAGACCCAGTACTTC. Full variable domain (missing parts from reference TRBV5-6 and TRBJ2-5): DAGVTQSPTHLIKTRGQQVTLRCSPKSGHDTVSWYQQALGQGPQFIFQYYEEEERQRGNFPDRFSGHQFPNYSSELNVNALLLGDSALYLCASSGRVQETQYFGPGTRLLVL.

This clonotype has a count of ten or more. The chain employs TRBV2 and TRBJ1-1; no clear D gene. CDR3 length equals 13 residues. Germline CDR1 is SNHLY and CDR2 is FYNNEI. V was shortened by 4 bases and J by 0 bases, with 6 bases between the two germline ends. CDR3 DNA: TGTGCCAGCAGTGGCGAGTTGAACACTGAAGCTTTCTTT. Its protein product is CASSGELNTEAFF.

This clonotype has ten or more counts. The chain uses TRBV11-2 and TRBJ2-5; the D is unclear. The CDR3 is 15 residues long. V lost 3 bases and J 2 bases, leaving 13 bases between the germline ends. Germline V CDR1 and CDR2: SGHAT, FQNNGV. The CDR3 sequence: CASSFGYLIQETQYF. DNA for the CDR3: TGTGCCAGCAGCTTTGGCTACTTAATTCAAGAGACCCAGTACTTC. Supplemented by reference TRBV11-2 and TRBJ2-5, the full variable domain reads EAGVAQSPRYKIIEKRQSVAFWCNPISGHATLYWYQQILGQGPKLLIQFQNNGVVDDSQLPKDRFSAERLKGVDSTLKIQPAKLEDSAVYLCASSFGYLIQETQYFGPGTRLLVL.

At least ten counts were recorded for this clonotype. V is TRBV11-2 and J is TRBJ2-5; 12 bases match TRBD1. Germline V gives CDR1 SGHAT, CDR2 FQNNGV. V lost 4 bases and J lost 5; bases outside the gene matches: 5. This CDR3 spans 15 amino acids. The chain's CDR3 is CASSSRDRGLETQYF. DNA for the CDR3: TGTGCCAGCAGCTCCCGGGACAGGGGGCTGGAGACCCAGTACTTC.

This clonotype was counted ten times or more. The chain combines TRBV5-1 with TRBJ1-1; 10 nucleotides line up with TRBD1. The germline V gene has CDR1 SGHRS and CDR2 YFSETQ. There are 17 residues in the CDR3. V shed 0 bases and J 7 bases; nucleotides not matched to a gene: 12. The CDR3 loop is CASSLAGTGAELGEAFF. DNA for the CDR3: TGCGCCAGCAGCTTGGCCGGGACAGGGGCAGAACTAGGTGAAGCTTTCTTT.

Many counts were recorded for this clonotype. With a much larger clone just one base away, this may be a read error. The J gene is TRBJ2-4, the V gene TRBV28; 9 nucleotides line up with TRBD2. The CDR3 is 14 amino acids. Germline CDR1 reads MDHEN; CDR2 reads SYDVKM. The CDR3 is CASRPGLAQKIQYF. In nucleotides, the CDR3 is TGTGCCAGCCGGCCGGGACTAGCCCAAAAAATTCAGTACTTC.

This clonotype was seen many times. The V call is TRBV11-2, the J call TRBJ2-1; D is undetermined. V was pared by 0 bases and J by 6 bases, with 9 bases between. This CDR3 region has 14 residues. Per the germline V gene, CDR1 is SGHAT and CDR2 is FQNNGV. CDR3 nucleotide sequence: TGTGCCAGCAGCTTAGAACTAATCAGCAATGAGCAGTTCTTC. Protein product: CASSLELISNEQFF.

The sample holds many counts of this clonotype. This chain links TRBV10-3 with TRBJ2-3; D not resolved. Between the trimmed V and J ends, which lost 11 bases and 1 base, there was a span of 10 bases. The CDR3 contains 12 residues. Germline assignment: CDR1 ENHRY and CDR2 SYGVKD. CDR3 in amino acids: CAASGGTDTQYF. Here the CDR3 DNA reads TGTGCCGCGTCCGGTGGCACAGATACGCAGTATTTT.

The chain links TRBV20-1 to TRBJ2-2; D perhaps matches TRBD2 (6 bases). The germline V gene encodes CDR1 DFQATT and CDR2 SNEGSKA (reference sequence). The CDR3 covers 16 residues. V lost 3 bases, J lost 0 bases, and 14 bases lay in between. The CDR3 DNA follows: TGCAGTGCTAGCAGGTCTCCGGGGGCGAACACCGGGGAGCTGTTTTTT. Residues: CSASRSPGANTGELFF.